Shown below are 6 T cell receptor beta chains from a single sample sequenced in a study of cytomegalovirus exposure and HLA in healthy donors. PCR used 60 Vbeta primers and 13 Jbeta primers. Only in-frame clones appear in the TCRdb table, and some are missing; sequencing was by immunoSEQ multiplex PCR. The listing contains roughly 34,000 clones. Sequencing used PBMCs. These receptors all stem from a woman between 40 and 50 years old in good health and CMV-seropositive.

The rearrangement uses TRBV13 and TRBJ2-2; D is unclear. Germline V gives CDR1 PRHDT, CDR2 FYEKMQ (reference sequence). V was pared by 1 base and J by 2 bases, with 8 bases between. This CDR3 spans 15 amino acids. The CDR3 reads CASSLARTNTGELFF. The CDR3 nucleotides read TGTGCCAGCAGCTTAGCCAGAACAAACACCGGGGAGCTGTTTTTT.

The V and J genes are TRBV30 and TRBJ1-2; no clear D gene. V lost 3 bases to trimming and J lost 8 bases, with 16 bases between them. CDR1 is GTSNPN, CDR2 SVGIG, per germline (reference sequence). This CDR3 contains 13 residues. The CDR3 region has the DNA TGTGCCTGGAGCGGAATTGGAGTCGGAGGCTACACCTTC. Amino acid sequence: CAWSGIGVGGYTF. Based on the CDR3 plus reference TRBV30 and TRBJ1-2, the full variable domain is SQTIHQWPATLVQPVGSPLSLECTVEGTSNPNLYWYRQAAGRGLQLLFYSVGIGQISSEVPQNLSASRPQDRQFILSSKKLLLSDSGFYLCAWSGIGVGGYTFGSGTRLTVV.

The chain recombines TRBV9 with TRBJ1-2; 8 bases are shared with TRBD1. After removal of 4 bases from V and 14 bases from J, the junction contained 7 bases not matched to a gene. The CDR3 is made up of 11 amino acids. CDR1 and CDR2 (germline): SGDLS, YYNGEE. CDR3 amino acids: CASSQGQGLTF. The CDR3 DNA follows: TGTGCCAGCAGCCAAGGACAGGGCCTAACCTTC.

The V call is TRBV4-2, the J call TRBJ2-1; TRBD2 is a possible D gene (6 bases). CDR1 is LGHNA, CDR2 YNFKEQ, per germline. V dropped 3 bases and J dropped 5 bases, with 20 bases sitting between them. The CDR3 consists of 17 residues. The CDR3 nucleotides are TGTGCCAGCAGCCACACACGAGGAGGGGCTGCCGACAATGAGCAGTTCTTC. Its translation: CASSHTRGGAADNEQFF.

The V call is TRBV7-9, the J call TRBJ1-1; D is undetermined. The CDR3 covers 13 residues. Trimming stripped 5 bases from V and 8 bases from J, with 15 bases between. Germline values: CDR1 SEHNR, CDR2 FQNEAQ (reference sequence). CDR3: CASSNPRRGEAFF. The CDR3 nucleotides read TGTGCCAGCAGCAACCCCCGCCGGGGAGAAGCTTTCTTT.

V usage is TRBV5-1 and J usage is TRBJ2-7; D is perhaps TRBD1 (6 bases). The germline gives CDR1 SGHRS, CDR2 YFSETQ. Trimming stripped 0 bases from V and 1 base from J, with 11 bases between. The CDR3 loop spans 15 amino acids. CDR3 protein: CASSLVSGASYEQYF. DNA for the CDR3: TGCGCCAGCAGCTTGGTCTCAGGGGCATCCTACGAGCAGTACTTC.